What follows are 26 T cell receptor beta chains derived from one specimen sequenced in a study of shared clonotypes between healthy human individuals (dated by TCRdb to the early 2020s). Receptor amplification or capture employed the immunoSEQ multiplex PCR assay. This immuneACCESS table, as held by TCRdb, lists in-frame sequences with V and J called but not all clones. Of the missing ones, under half trace to an unresolved V gene in checked studies; the others have no known cause. This sample lists hundreds of thousands of clones; 60% to 75% were detected once. The ten largest clonotypes hold 1.5% to 2% of the sample. Material for sequencing was memory CD4+ T cells sorted from blood. Interpreted using the paper, the cell subset or site label stands for: CD45RA-negative fraction. The receptors stem from a woman aged 25 to 39 in good health.

At least ten counts were recorded for this clone. The chain has TRBV6-1 and TRBJ2-7; 12 nucleotides match TRBD1. Germline V gives CDR1 MNHNS, CDR2 SASEGT. V dropped 6 bases and J dropped 2; count of bases not matched to a gene: 5. The CDR3 is 15 amino acids. CDR3 DNA sequence: TGTGCCAGCAGGCCCGGGACAGGGGGCACCTACGAGCAGTACTTC. It specifies CASRPGTGGTYEQYF.

In DNA, the CDR3 is TGTGCCAGCAGTTCATCCCCGACCTACGAGCAGTACTTC. Its protein product is CASSSSPTYEQYF. The chain couples TRBV28 to TRBJ2-7; the D is unclear. CDR1 is MDHEN and CDR2 is SYDVKM in the germline V gene. V was pared by 4 bases and J by 2 bases, with 9 bases between. This CDR3 has 13 residues. Together with reference TRBV28 and TRBJ2-7, the CDR3 gives the full variable domain: DVKVTQSSRYLVKRTGEKVFLECVQDMDHENMFWYRQDPGLGLRLIYFSYDVKMKEKGDIPEGYSVSREKKERFSLILESASTNQTSMYLCASSSSPTYEQYFGPGTRLTVT.

This chain links TRBV27 with TRBJ1-5; D is unresolved. The V gene lost 7 bases and the J gene lost 7 bases, with 11 bases spanning the gap. Germline V lookup: CDR1 MNHEY, CDR2 SMNVEV (reference sequence). This CDR3 comprises 12 residues. This CDR3 is CASTTNGQPQHF. The CDR3 DNA is TGTGCCAGCACTACGAACGGCCAGCCCCAGCATTTT.

This clone was found a few times. This CDR3 is CAWRGAGVRNEQFF. The CDR3 DNA follows: TGTGCCTGGAGGGGAGCGGGAGTCCGGAATGAGCAGTTCTTC. The chain has TRBV30 and TRBJ2-1; 8 nucleotides align to TRBD2. With 3 bases clipped from V and 7 bases from J, the junction kept 8 bases outside the gene matches. The CDR3 has 14 residues. Germline CDR1 and CDR2: GTSNPN and SVGIG (reference sequence).

This chain links TRBV7-8 with TRBJ2-3; TRBD2 is a possible D gene (6 bases). V dropped 5 bases and J dropped 4 bases, with 16 bases sitting between them. Germline CDR1 is SGHVS and CDR2 is FQNEAQ. This CDR3 spans 15 amino acids. The CDR3 loop reads CASSPTGWEADTQYF. The CDR3 DNA sequence: TGTGCCAGCAGCCCCACGGGGTGGGAGGCAGATACGCAGTATTTT.

The chain joins TRBV5-1 to TRBJ2-2; D might be TRBD2 (6 bases). The germline V gene encodes CDR1 SGHRS and CDR2 YFSETQ. The CDR3 totals 14 residues. The ends were cut back, 7 bases at V and 0 bases at J, with 10 bases in the middle. CDR3 bases: TGCGCCAGCGCGGAGGGCTCGAACACCGGGGAGCTGTTTTTT. Translated, it gives CASAEGSNTGELFF.

This sequence joins TRBV6-1 and TRBJ2-7, with D possibly being TRBD1 (6 bases). Germline V CDR1 and CDR2: MNHNS, SASEGT. The CDR3 is 15 residues long. V shed 5 bases and J shed 9 bases, with 23 bases lying between them. Here the CDR3 DNA reads TGTGCCAGCAGTCCCTTCCAGGGGAATGATTGGGGGCAGTACTTC. It yields the protein CASSPFQGNDWGQYF.

This clone was picked up many times. The chain links TRBV4-2 to TRBJ2-3; 9 bases fit TRBD2. J lost 1 base, V lost 3 bases, and 5 bases had no gene match. Germline-derived CDR1 and CDR2 are LGHNA and YNFKEQ. The CDR3 covers 16 residues. CDR3 DNA sequence: TGTGCCAGCAGCCATACCCCTAGCGGGGGCACAGATACGCAGTATTTT. Translating gives CASSHTPSGGTDTQYF.

This clone has more than one count but fewer than ten. The chain joins TRBV13 to TRBJ2-2; maybe TRBD2 (5 bases). Deletions cut 0 bases from V and 8 bases from J, with 10 bases between. There are 14 residues in the CDR3. Germline CDR1 reads PRHDT; CDR2 reads FYEKMQ (reference sequence). The CDR3 here is CASSLGPREGELFF. CDR3 coding DNA: TGTGCCAGCAGCTTAGGCCCAAGGGAGGGGGAGCTGTTTTTT.

The chain uses TRBV9 and TRBJ2-7; 8 nucleotides align to TRBD2. V lost 1 base to trimming and J lost 4 bases; unmatched junction nucleotides: 4. The CDR3 runs to 14 residues. The germline gives CDR1 SGDLS, CDR2 YYNGEE. The CDR3 protein is CASSVLAGSYEQYF. The CDR3 nucleotides are TGTGCCAGCAGCGTACTAGCGGGTAGTTACGAGCAGTACTTC.

This clone was counted many times. The chain is built from TRBV7-9 and TRBJ2-1; 7 positions agree with TRBD2. Per the germline V gene, CDR1 is SEHNR and CDR2 is FQNEAQ (reference sequence). After removal of 10 bases from V and 3 bases from J, the junction contained 9 bases not matched to a gene. This CDR3 is built from 14 residues. CDR3 DNA sequence: TGTGCCATTCCAAGGGACTACGGCTACAATGAGCAGTTCTTC. Protein sequence: CAIPRDYGYNEQFF.

The chain combines TRBV2 with TRBJ2-7, with 10 positions matching TRBD2. The germline CDR1 and CDR2 sequences are SNHLY and FYNNEI. The CDR3 has 15 amino acids. V lost 6 bases and J lost 4; bases outside the gene matches: 9. The CDR3 DNA follows: TGTGCCAGCAGGCCCGGACTAGCGGAGGGATACGAGCAGTACTTC. The encoded protein is CASRPGLAEGYEQYF.

The rearrangement joins TRBV18 to TRBJ1-5; D is uncertain. V was trimmed by 2 bases and J by 0 bases, leaving 8 bases between them. CDR1 is KGHSH, CDR2 LQKENI, per germline. The CDR3 is 15 residues long. Here the CDR3 DNA reads TGTGCCAGCTCACCAACGTATGATAGCAATCAGCCCCAGCATTTT. Translation gives CASSPTYDSNQPQHF.

This rearrangement joins TRBV4-2 to TRBJ2-2; 10 nucleotides match TRBD1. The V segment lost 0 bases and the J segment 9 bases; nucleotides outside the gene matches: 10. The CDR3 spans 17 residues. Germline V gene lookup returns CDR1 LGHNA and CDR2 YNFKEQ. CDR3 DNA sequence: TGTGCCAGCAGCCAAGAGAGAGGCGGGGACAGGGGAAGGGAGCTGTTTTTT. This translates into CASSQERGGDRGRELFF.

The rearrangement joins TRBV7-9 to TRBJ2-1, with 14 positions matching TRBD2. V lost 2 bases to trimming and J lost 7 bases; unmatched junction nucleotides: 13. Germline assignment: CDR1 SEHNR and CDR2 FQNEAQ (reference sequence). This CDR3 is 19 amino acids long. CDR3 coding DNA: TGTGCCAGCAGCTTAACTCGCCGGACTAGCGGGAGGTCGGGGAATGAGCAGTTCTTC. Translated: CASSLTRRTSGRSGNEQFF.

This clone occurred a few times. V usage is TRBV28 and J usage is TRBJ2-7, with TRBD1 as a possible D gene (5 bases). The CDR3 sequence is 12 residues long. The germline V and J ends were trimmed by 5 bases and 4 bases, with 9 bases remaining between them. Germline V gene data show CDR1 as MDHEN and CDR2 as SYDVKM. The CDR3 here is CASSRTRYEQYF. Here the CDR3 DNA reads TGTGCCAGCAGTCGGACAAGATACGAGCAGTACTTC.

The V gene is TRBV18, the J gene TRBJ1-2, with D hard to call. The V end lost 6 bases, the J end lost 4 bases, and 15 bases lay between the germline ends. Looked up from germline, CDR1 is KGHSH and CDR2 is LQKENI. This CDR3 spans 14 amino acids. Written as DNA, the CDR3 is TGTGCCAGCTCGGAGGATGGGTTAATCTATGGCTACACCTTC. Translated, it gives CASSEDGLIYGYTF.

This sequence joins TRBV5-5 and TRBJ2-7; D gene ambiguous. Germline loops: CDR1 SGHKS, CDR2 YYEKEE (reference sequence). Trimming shortened V by 0 bases and J by 5 bases, and 12 bases separated the two germline ends. The CDR3 loop spans 14 amino acids. CDR3 sequence (DNA): TGTGCCAGCAGCTTGGGTCCCTTATCAGACGAGCAGTACTTC. This translates into CASSLGPLSDEQYF.

The chain couples TRBV6-1 to TRBJ2-7, with unresolved D. V lost 1 base to trimming and J lost 2 bases, with 21 bases between them. Germline V gives CDR1 MNHNS, CDR2 SASEGT. This CDR3 has 18 residues. The CDR3 DNA is TGTGCCAGCAGTGAAGTTAGGTACGGGCAGCTAAACACCTACGAGCAGTACTTC. Translated: CASSEVRYGQLNTYEQYF.

This clone was seen repeatedly, ten times or more. This chain connects TRBV30 to TRBJ1-2; D is possibly TRBD1 (5 bases). The CDR3 covers 14 residues. V dropped 1 base and J dropped 4 bases, with 13 bases sitting between them. The germline gives CDR1 GTSNPN, CDR2 SVGIG (reference sequence). The CDR3 bases are TGTGCCTGGAGTGGGCCATCCGGGACCTATGGCTACACCTTC. As protein: CAWSGPSGTYGYTF.

The chain couples TRBV6-1 to TRBJ2-7; D gene ambiguous. Between the trimmed V and J ends, which lost 0 bases and 3 bases, there was a span of 6 bases. From germline, CDR1 is MNHNS and CDR2 SASEGT. The CDR3 extends over 13 amino acids. CDR3 DNA: TGTGCCAGCAGTGAAGCGGCCTTCTACGAGCAGTACTTC. It encodes CASSEAAFYEQYF.

This chain connects TRBV14 to TRBJ1-3; 7 nucleotides agree with TRBD1. V lost 4 bases and J lost 2; bases outside the gene matches: 11. Germline assignment: CDR1 SGHDN and CDR2 FVKESK. The CDR3 consists of 17 residues. This chain's CDR3 is CASSPLRGMRAGNTIYF. The DNA of the CDR3 is TGTGCCAGCAGCCCGCTCAGGGGGATGAGAGCTGGAAACACCATATATTTT.

The chain is built from TRBV30 and TRBJ2-1; D ambiguous. Trimming left V 5 bases short and J 5 bases short, with 37 bases between. The CDR3 is 21 residues long. Germline values: CDR1 GTSNPN, CDR2 SVGIG (reference sequence). CDR3 in DNA: TGTGCCTGGGAACCTTTGACCCAGGCCAAACGACCATACACCTTCGACAATGAGCAGTTCTTC. As protein: CAWEPLTQAKRPYTFDNEQFF.

The V call is TRBV10-3, the J call TRBJ1-2; D is uncertain. CDR1 is ENHRY, CDR2 SYGVKD, per germline. This CDR3 is 14 amino acids long. V shed 4 bases and J shed 3 bases, with 12 bases lying between them. In DNA form, the CDR3 reads TGTGCCATCAGTGCAGGTCTTGCGGACTATGGCTACACCTTC. Residues: CAISAGLADYGYTF.

This sequence joins TRBV9 and TRBJ2-3; D may match TRBD1 or TRBD2 (6 bases each). The V end lost 6 bases, the J end lost 3 bases, and 17 bases lay between the germline ends. Germline V gives CDR1 SGDLS, CDR2 YYNGEE. CDR3 length: 15 amino acids. The DNA for the CDR3 is TGTGCCAGCAACTACGGGGGCGCGGGTACAGATACGCAGTATTTT. Translation gives CASNYGGAGTDTQYF. The full variable domain, with the rest looked up from reference TRBV9 and TRBJ2-3, is DSGVTQTPKHLITATGQRVTLRCSPRSGDLSVYWYQQSLDQGLQFLIQYYNGEERAKGNILERFSAQQFPDLHSELNLSSLELGDSALYFCASNYGGAGTDTQYFGPGTRLTVL.

This sequence joins TRBV7-7 and TRBJ2-7; 8 bases fit TRBD1. Unmatched junction bases numbered 14, after V lost 5 bases and J lost 2 bases. The CDR3 runs 17 residues. Germline V gene sequence: CDR1 SSHAT, CDR2 FNYEAQ (reference sequence). The CDR3 reads CASSGGQVKPFPYEQYF. In DNA form, the CDR3 reads TGTGCCAGCAGCGGGGGACAGGTGAAGCCGTTCCCCTACGAGCAGTACTTC.